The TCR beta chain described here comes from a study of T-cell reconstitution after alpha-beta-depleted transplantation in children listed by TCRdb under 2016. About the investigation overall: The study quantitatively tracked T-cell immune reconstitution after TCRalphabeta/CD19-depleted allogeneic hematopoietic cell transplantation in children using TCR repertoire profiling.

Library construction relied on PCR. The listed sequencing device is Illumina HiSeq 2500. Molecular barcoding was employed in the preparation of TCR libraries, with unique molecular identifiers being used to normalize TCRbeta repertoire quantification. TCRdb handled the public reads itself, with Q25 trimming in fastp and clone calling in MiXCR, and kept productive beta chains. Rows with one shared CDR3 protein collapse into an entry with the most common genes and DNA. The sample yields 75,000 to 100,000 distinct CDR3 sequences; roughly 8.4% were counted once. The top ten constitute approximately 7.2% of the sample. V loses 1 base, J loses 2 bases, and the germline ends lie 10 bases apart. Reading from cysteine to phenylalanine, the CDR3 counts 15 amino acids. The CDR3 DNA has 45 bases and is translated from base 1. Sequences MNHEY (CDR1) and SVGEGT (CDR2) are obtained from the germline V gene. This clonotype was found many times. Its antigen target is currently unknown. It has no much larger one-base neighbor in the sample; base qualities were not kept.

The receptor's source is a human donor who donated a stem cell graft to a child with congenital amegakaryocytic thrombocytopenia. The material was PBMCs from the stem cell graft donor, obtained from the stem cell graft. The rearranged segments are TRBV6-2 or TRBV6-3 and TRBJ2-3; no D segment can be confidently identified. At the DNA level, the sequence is TGTGCCAGCAGTTACTTGGGTCGTAACACAGATACGCAGTATTTT. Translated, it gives CASSYLGRNTDTQYF.